This record looks at one T cell receptor (beta chain) sequence and its context. Germline values: CDR1 KGHDR, CDR2 SFDVKD. After removal of 7 bases from V and 0 bases from J, the junction contained 17 bases not matched to a gene. This CDR3 is 19 amino acids long. Authors' methods: Researchers report that nucleated cell counts were estimated from reference gene primer amplification. Some clones are missing from TCRdb's copy, which holds only in-frame ones; the method was immunoSEQ multiplex PCR. V, J and clone size are taken as reported in that table, and D and trimming were inferred from the DNA itself. The sample records around 90,000 clones, over 80% being singletons. This sample was taken from a study of blood T cell repertoires in COVID-19. Whole-study context: Material from acute and convalescent COVID-19 was sourced from the United States, Italy and Spain. From T cells, B-cell-depleted T cells, or PBMCs came the material, which was cDNA or gDNA.

The TCR sequence derives from a woman in her seventies with active or convalescent COVID-19. Sequenced input: peripheral blood. This chain connects TRBV24-1 to TRBJ2-3; 8 bases agree with TRBD1. This CDR3 is CATRVRGLQTRPSTDTQYF. DNA of the CDR3: TGTGCCACCAGAGTCAGGGGGCTTCAGACACGACCTAGCACAGATACGCAGTATTTT.